This TCR beta chain is from a study of blood T cell repertoires in COVID-19. Study in general: Specimens from acute and convalescent COVID-19 originated in the United States, Italy and Spain.

Original methodology: How many nucleated cells were present was estimated from reference gene primer amplification. Sequencing was performed with immunoSEQ multiplex PCR; in TCRdb, only in-frame clones are kept and a portion is missing. D and trimming were read from the DNA, whereas the V and J calls and clone size are those reported in that table. The repertoire holds more than 95,000 clones, with over 55% as singletons. The V gene lost 3 bases and the J gene lost 4 bases, with 9 bases spanning the gap. CDR1 LNHDA and CDR2 SQIVND come from the germline V gene (reference sequence). This CDR3 has 13 amino acids.

The sequence was collected from a woman in her seventies with acute or convalescent COVID-19. Sample: peripheral blood. V usage is TRBV19 and J usage is TRBJ1-2; D unclear. Here the CDR3 DNA reads TGTGCCAGTAGTATTGGAGAACCCTATGGCTACACCTTC. This gives the protein CASSIGEPYGYTF.